This T cell receptor beta chain was sequenced in a study of cytomegalovirus exposure and HLA in healthy donors. Study findings and constraints: Presence/absence analysis assumed near-uniform sequencing depth across donors. For TCR beta chains, V- and J-gene trimming was later linked to a missense DCLRE1C variant. A previous analysis found most TCR beta V segments productive roughly 87% or roughly 30% of the time.

The CDR3 length is 14 residues. After removal of 4 bases from V and 2 bases from J, the junction contained 2 bases not matched to a gene. Germline V gene lookup returns CDR1 SGHRS and CDR2 YFSETQ. A word on this clone: No antigen is known for it.

It was with 60 Vbeta and 13 Jbeta primers that the PCR ran. Clones were sequenced by immunoSEQ multiplex PCR, and TCRdb holds only the in-frame ones, with some missing. Altogether approximately 85,000 clones are present, roughly 75% being singletons, with the ten largest covering approximately 7.9%. The receptor's source is a man in his thirties or forties in good health and CMV-seronegative. Source material: PBMCs. V usage is TRBV5-1 and J usage is TRBJ1-5; TRBD1 matches at 8 bases. The CDR3 sequence is CASSPTGGNQPQHF. The CDR3 bases are TGCGCCAGCAGCCCGACAGGGGGCAATCAGCCCCAGCATTTT.